The 3 T cell receptor beta chains reported below all come from one sample, sequenced in a study of T cell repertoires in cytomegalovirus infection (dated by TCRdb to between 2018 and 2021). This specimen's treatment or condition label, interpreted: in vitro stimulation with specific CMV peptide epitopes to enrich CMV-specific T cells. These receptors' targets are unknown. This sample was sequenced with an Illumina HiSeq 1500. In TCRdb, the public reads were trimmed at Q25 with fastp and aligned with MiXCR, with productive beta chains retained. A single entry per CDR3 protein holds the most common genes and DNA from its merged rows. This sample gives approximately 110,000 distinct CDR3 sequences in total; under 55% of them show up just once. The ten largest make up less than 80% of the sample. The specimen comprised CD8+ T cells from cultured PBMCs, sampled from culture after CMV antigen stimulation. These receptors were taken from a human donor in good health (CMV status not recorded). Some clones in this sample may be carry-over from other donors' samples.

This chain joins TRBV27 and TRBJ1-1; the match to TRBD1 covers 8 bases. The CDR3 runs 14 residues. Trimming at V came to 3 bases and at J to 3 bases, leaving 3 bases not matched to a gene. Germline V gene sequence: CDR1 MNHEY, CDR2 SMNVEV (reference sequence). CDR3 coding DNA: TGTGCCAGCAGTTTTGGGACAGGCTACACTGAAGCTTTCTTT. It encodes CASSFGTGYTEAFF.

The chain joins TRBV18 to TRBJ2-1; the match to TRBD1 covers 7 bases. The germline gives CDR1 KGHSH, CDR2 LQKENI. CDR3 size: 15 residues. V dropped 5 bases and J dropped 3; count of bases not matched to a gene: 7. This CDR3 reads CASSTGTDFYNEQFF. For the CDR3, the DNA is TGTGCCAGCTCAACCGGGACAGATTTCTACAATGAGCAGTTCTTC.

This clonotype has only a few counts. The gene calls are TRBV7-9 and TRBJ2-1; D gene ambiguous. With 5 bases removed from V and 1 base from J, the gap between germline ends came to 12 bases. This CDR3 region has 15 residues. Germline CDR1 SEHNR, CDR2 FQNEAQ (reference sequence). This CDR3 reads CASSPLLGSYNEQFF. The CDR3 DNA is TGTGCCAGCAGCCCCCTATTAGGGTCCTACAATGAGCAGTTCTTC. Using reference TRBV7-9 and TRBJ2-1 for the parts outside the CDR3, the full variable domain is DTGVSQNPRHKITKRGQNVTFRCDPISEHNRLYWYRQTLGQGPEFLTYFQNEAQLEKSRLLSDRFSAERPKGSFSTLEIQRTEQGDSAMYLCASSPLLGSYNEQFFGPGTRLTVL.